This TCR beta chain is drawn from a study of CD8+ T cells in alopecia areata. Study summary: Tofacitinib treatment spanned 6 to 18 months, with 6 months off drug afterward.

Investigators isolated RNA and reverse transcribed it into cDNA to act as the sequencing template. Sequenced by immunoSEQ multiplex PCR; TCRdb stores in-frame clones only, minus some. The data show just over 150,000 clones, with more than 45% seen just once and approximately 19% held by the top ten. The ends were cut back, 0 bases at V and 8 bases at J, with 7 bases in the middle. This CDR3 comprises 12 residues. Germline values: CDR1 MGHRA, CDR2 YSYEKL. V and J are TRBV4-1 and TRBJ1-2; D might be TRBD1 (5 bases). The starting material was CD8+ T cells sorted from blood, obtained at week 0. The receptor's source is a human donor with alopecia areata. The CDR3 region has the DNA TGCGCCAGCAGCCAAGATAGGACAGGCTACACCTTC. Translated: CASSQDRTGYTF.